This T cell receptor (beta chain) was recovered during a study of cytomegalovirus exposure and HLA in healthy donors. General study results and limits: No immune exposure information besides CMV serostatus was available. Productive status was seen about 90% or about 30% of the time for most TCR beta V segments in an earlier analysis.

This clone was picked up a small number of times. The antigen remains undetermined. The PCR was carried out with 60 Vbeta primers and 13 Jbeta primers. Clones were sequenced by immunoSEQ multiplex PCR, and TCRdb holds only the in-frame ones, with some missing. The sample carries about 94,000 clones, roughly 80% recorded once. This sequence was found in a human donor in good health. Sequenced material: PBMCs.

DNA of the CDR3: TGTGCCAGCAGCTTAGTACAGGGAGTTGATCAGGACAATGAGCAGTTCTTC. Amino acid sequence: CASSLVQGVDQDNEQFF. This sequence joins TRBV11-1 and TRBJ2-1; D possibly corresponds to TRBD1 (6 bases). With 1 base removed from V and 5 bases from J, the gap between germline ends came to 18 bases. CDR1 and CDR2 from the germline V gene are SGHAT and FQDESV (reference sequence). This CDR3 comprises 17 residues.